This T cell receptor (beta chain) is drawn from a study of Ad26.COV2.S vaccination and SARS-CoV-2 variants. As regards this clone: No antigen is known for it.

Study-wide results and caveats: Vaccine and placebo recipients had comparable breadth of non-spike TCRs.

Treatment defined: roughly 18 received Ad26.COV2.S at low or high dose, single or two shots; a few received placebo; per-sample allocation not given. Specimen acquisition occurred on day 63 following the initial vaccine or placebo injection. In the vaccine, an Ad26 vector expressed the SARS-CoV-2 spike of the Wuhan strain. TCRdb's copy holds only in-frame clones and misses some; the assay was immunoSEQ multiplex PCR. The sample holds about 350,000 clones, around 89% seen once. V was shortened by 1 base and J by 6 bases, with 8 bases between the two germline ends. The CDR3 contains 13 residues. Germline lookup yields CDR1 LGHDT and CDR2 YNNKEL (reference sequence).

Sequenced here: peripheral blood, sampled in a trial of Ad26.COV2.S vaccine versus placebo. The chain joins TRBV3-1 (or the pseudogene TRBV3-2) to TRBJ2-3; no firm D call. This receptor was identified in a person aged 18-60 years who received the Ad26.COV2.S COVID-19 vaccine or a placebo. CDR3 protein: CASSQVGSDTQYF. CDR3 nucleotides: TGTGCCAGCAGCCAAGTGGGCTCGGATACGCAGTATTTT.